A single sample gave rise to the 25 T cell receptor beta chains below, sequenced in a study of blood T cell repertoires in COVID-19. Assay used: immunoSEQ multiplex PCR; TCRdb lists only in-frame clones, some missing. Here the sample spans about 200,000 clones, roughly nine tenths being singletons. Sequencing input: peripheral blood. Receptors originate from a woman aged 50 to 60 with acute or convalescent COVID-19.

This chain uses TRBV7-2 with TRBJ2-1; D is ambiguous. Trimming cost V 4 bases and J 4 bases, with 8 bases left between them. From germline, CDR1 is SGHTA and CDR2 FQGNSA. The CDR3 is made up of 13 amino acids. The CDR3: CASSSQLYNEQFF. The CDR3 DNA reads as TGTGCCAGCAGCTCACAGCTTTACAATGAGCAGTTCTTC.

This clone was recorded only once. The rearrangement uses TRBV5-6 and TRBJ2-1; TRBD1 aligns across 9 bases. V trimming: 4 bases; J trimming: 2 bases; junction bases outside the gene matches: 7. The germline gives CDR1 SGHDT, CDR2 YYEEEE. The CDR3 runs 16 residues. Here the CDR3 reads CASSAAGQGTYNEQFF. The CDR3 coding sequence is TGTGCCAGCAGCGCAGCGGGACAGGGAACCTACAATGAGCAGTTCTTC.

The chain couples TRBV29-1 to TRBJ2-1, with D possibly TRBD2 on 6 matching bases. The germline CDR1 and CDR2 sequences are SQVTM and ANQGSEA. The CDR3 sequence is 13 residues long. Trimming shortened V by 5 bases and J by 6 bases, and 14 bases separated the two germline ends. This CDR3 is CSVPNGTSNEQFF. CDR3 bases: TGCAGCGTTCCCAATGGGACTTCCAATGAGCAGTTCTTC.

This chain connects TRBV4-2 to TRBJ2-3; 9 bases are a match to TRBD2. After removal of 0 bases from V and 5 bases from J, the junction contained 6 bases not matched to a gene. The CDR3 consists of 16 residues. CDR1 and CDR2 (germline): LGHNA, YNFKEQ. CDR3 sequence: CASSQDLASGEDTQYF. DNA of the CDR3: TGTGCCAGCAGCCAAGATTTGGCTAGCGGGGAAGATACGCAGTATTTT.

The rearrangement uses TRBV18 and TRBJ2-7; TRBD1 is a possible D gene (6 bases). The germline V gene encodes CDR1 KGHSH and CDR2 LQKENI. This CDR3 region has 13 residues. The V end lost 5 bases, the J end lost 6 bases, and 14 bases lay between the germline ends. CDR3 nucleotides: TGTGCCAGCTCATATAGGGGGTTCAGCGAGCAGTACTTC. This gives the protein CASSYRGFSEQYF. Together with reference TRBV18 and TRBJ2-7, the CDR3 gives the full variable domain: NAGVMQNPRHLVRRRGQEARLRCSPMKGHSHVYWYRQLPEEGLKFMVYLQKENIIDESGMPKERFSAEFPKEGPSILRIQQVVRGDSAAYFCASSYRGFSEQYFGPGTRLTVT.

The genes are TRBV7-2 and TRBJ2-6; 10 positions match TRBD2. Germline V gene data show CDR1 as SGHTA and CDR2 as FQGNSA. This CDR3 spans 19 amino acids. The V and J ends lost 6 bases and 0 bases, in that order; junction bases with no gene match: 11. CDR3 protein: CASSYLSGGLASGANVLTF. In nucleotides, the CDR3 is TGTGCCAGCAGTTACCTTAGCGGGGGGTTAGCCTCTGGGGCCAACGTCCTGACTTTC.

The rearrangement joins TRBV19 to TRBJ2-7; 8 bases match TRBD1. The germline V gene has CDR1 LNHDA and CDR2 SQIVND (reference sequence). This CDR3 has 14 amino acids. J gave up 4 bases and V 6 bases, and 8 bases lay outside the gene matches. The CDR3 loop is CASSPQGGGYEQYF. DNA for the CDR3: TGTGCCAGTAGCCCACAGGGGGGCGGATACGAGCAGTACTTC.

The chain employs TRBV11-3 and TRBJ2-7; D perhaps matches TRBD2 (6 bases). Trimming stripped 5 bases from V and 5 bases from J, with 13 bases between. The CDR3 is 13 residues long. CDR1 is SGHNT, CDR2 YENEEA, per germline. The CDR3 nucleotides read TGTGCCAGCAGCCGGGACTTGCCCCACGAGCAGTACTTC. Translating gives CASSRDLPHEQYF.

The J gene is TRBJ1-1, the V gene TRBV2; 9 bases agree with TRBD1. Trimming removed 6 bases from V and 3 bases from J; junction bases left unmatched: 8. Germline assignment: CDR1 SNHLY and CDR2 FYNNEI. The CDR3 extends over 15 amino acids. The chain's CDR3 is CASSRDRAGDTEAFF. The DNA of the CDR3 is TGTGCCAGCAGCCGGGACAGGGCTGGGGACACTGAAGCTTTCTTT.

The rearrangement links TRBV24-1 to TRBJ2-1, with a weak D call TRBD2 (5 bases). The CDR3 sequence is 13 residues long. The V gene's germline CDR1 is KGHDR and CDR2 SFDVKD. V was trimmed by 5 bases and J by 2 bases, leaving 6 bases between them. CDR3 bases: TGTGCCACCAGTGGGGGAGCCTACAATGAGCAGTTCTTC. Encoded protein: CATSGGAYNEQFF.

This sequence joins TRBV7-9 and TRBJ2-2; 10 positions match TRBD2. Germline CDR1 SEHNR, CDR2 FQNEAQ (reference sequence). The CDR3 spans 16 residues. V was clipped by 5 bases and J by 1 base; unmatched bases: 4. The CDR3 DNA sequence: TGTGCCAGCAGCCGAACTAGCGGGAAGAACACCGGGGAGCTGTTTTTT. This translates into CASSRTSGKNTGELFF. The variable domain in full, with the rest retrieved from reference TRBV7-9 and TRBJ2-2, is DTGVSQNPRHKITKRGQNVTFRCDPISEHNRLYWYRQTLGQGPEFLTYFQNEAQLEKSRLLSDRFSAERPKGSFSTLEIQRTEQGDSAMYLCASSRTSGKNTGELFFGEGSRLTVL.

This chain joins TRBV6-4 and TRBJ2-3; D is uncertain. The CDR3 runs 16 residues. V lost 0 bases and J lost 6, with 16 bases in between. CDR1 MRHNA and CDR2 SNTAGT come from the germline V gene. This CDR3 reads CASSDSILPPRDTQYF. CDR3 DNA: TGTGCCAGCAGTGACTCGATCCTCCCACCGAGGGATACGCAGTATTTT.

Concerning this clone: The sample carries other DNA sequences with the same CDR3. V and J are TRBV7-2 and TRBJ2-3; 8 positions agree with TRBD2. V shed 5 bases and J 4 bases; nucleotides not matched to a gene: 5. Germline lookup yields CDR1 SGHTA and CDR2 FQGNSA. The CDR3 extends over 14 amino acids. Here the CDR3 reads CASSPGLAPDTQYF. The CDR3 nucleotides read TGTGCCAGCAGCCCAGGACTAGCCCCAGATACGCAGTATTTT. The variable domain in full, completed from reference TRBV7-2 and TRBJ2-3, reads GAGVSQSPSNKVTEKGKDVELRCDPISGHTALYWYRQSLGQGLEFLIYFQGNSAPDKSGLPSDRFSAERTGGSVSTLTIQRTQQEDSAVYLCASSPGLAPDTQYFGPGTRLTVL.

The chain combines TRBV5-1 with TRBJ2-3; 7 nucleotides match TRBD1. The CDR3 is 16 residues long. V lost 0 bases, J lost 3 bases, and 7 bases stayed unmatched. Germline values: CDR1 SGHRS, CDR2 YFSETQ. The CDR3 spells CASSLADRAKTDTQYF. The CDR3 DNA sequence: TGCGCCAGCAGCTTGGCCGACAGGGCTAAGACAGATACGCAGTATTTT.

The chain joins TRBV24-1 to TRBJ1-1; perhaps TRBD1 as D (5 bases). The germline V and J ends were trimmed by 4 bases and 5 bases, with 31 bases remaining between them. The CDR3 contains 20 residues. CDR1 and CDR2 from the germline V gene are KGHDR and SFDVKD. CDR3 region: CATSDSKNPGLKSDGTEAFF. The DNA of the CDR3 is TGTGCCACCAGTGACTCAAAAAATCCGGGACTCAAATCAGACGGGACTGAAGCTTTCTTT.

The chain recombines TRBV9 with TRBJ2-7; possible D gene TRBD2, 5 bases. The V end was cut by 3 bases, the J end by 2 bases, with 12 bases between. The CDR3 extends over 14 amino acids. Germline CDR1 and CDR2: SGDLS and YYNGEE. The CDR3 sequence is CASSASMETYEQYF. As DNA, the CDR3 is TGTGCCAGCAGCGCTAGCATGGAAACCTACGAGCAGTACTTC.

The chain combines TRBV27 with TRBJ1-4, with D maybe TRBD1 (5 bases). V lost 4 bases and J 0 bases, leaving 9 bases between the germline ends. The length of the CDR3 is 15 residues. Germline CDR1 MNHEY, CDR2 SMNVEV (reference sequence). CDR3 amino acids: CASSSRGATNEKLFF. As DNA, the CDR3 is TGTGCCAGCAGTTCCCGGGGGGCAACTAATGAAAAACTGTTTTTT.

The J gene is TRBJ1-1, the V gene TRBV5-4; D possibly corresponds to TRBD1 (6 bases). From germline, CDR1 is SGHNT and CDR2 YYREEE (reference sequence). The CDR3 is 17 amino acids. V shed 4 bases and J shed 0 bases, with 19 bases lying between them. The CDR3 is CASSPRAKGHLNTEAFF. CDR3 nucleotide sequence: TGTGCCAGCAGCCCGAGAGCGAAGGGACACTTGAACACTGAAGCTTTCTTT.

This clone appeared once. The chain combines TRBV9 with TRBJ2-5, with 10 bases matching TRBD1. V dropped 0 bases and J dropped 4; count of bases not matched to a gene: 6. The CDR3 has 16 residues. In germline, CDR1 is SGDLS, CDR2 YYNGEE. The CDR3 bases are TGTGCCAGCAGCGTAGGACAGGGGGCGGGAAGAGAGACCCAGTACTTC. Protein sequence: CASSVGQGAGRETQYF.

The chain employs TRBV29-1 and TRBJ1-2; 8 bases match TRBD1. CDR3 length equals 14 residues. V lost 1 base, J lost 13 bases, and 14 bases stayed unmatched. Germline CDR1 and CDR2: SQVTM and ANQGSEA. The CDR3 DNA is TGCAGCGTTGAAGCCGGGACAGGCTTTTCTCCCAGCACCTTC. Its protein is CSVEAGTGFSPSTF. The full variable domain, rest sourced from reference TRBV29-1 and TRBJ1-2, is SAVISQKPSRDICQRGTSLTIQCQVDSQVTMMFWYRQQPGQSLTLIATANQGSEATYESGFVIDKFPISRPNLTFSTLTVSNMSPEDSSIYLCSVEAGTGFSPSTFGSGTRLTVV.

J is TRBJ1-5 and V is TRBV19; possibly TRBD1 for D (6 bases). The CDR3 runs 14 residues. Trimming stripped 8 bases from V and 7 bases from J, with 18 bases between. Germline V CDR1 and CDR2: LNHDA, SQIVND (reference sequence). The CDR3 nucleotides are TGTGCCAGTGTTACGGGGGGGGGCGGCCAGCCCCAGCATTTT. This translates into CASVTGGGGQPQHF.

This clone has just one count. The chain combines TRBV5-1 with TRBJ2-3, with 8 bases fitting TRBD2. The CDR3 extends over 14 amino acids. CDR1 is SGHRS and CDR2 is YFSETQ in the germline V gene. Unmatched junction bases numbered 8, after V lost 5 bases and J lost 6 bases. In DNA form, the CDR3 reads TGCGCCAGCAGAGATTCGGGGGGGACTGATACGCAGTATTTT. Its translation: CASRDSGGTDTQYF. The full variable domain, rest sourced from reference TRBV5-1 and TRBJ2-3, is KAGVTQTPRYLIKTRGQQVTLSCSPISGHRSVSWYQQTPGQGLQFLFEYFSETQRNKGNFPGRFSGRQFSNSRSEMNVSTLELGDSALYLCASRDSGGTDTQYFGPGTRLTVL.

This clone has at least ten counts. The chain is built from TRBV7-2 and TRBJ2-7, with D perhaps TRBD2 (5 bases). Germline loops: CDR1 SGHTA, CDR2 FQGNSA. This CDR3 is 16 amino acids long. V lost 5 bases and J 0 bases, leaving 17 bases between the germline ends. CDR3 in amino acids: CASSTMTERPSYEQYF. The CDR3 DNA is TGTGCCAGCAGCACGATGACGGAGCGGCCCTCCTACGAGCAGTACTTC.

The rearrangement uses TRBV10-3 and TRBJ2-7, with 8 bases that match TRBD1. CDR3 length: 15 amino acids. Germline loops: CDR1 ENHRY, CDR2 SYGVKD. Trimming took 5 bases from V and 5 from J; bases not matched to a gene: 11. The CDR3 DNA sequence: TGTGCCATCAGTCGAGGTCGGGCAGGGGGCGACGAGCAGTACTTC. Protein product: CAISRGRAGGDEQYF.

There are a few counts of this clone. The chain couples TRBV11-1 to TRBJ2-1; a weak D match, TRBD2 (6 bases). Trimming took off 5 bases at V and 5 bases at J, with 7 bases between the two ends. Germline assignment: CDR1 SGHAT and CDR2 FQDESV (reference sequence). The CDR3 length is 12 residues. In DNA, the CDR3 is TGTGCCAGCAGCAGGAGGGACAATGAGCAGTTCTTC. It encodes CASSRRDNEQFF.